The 25 T cell receptor beta chains presented below share a single source sample, sequenced in a study of cytomegalovirus exposure and HLA in healthy donors. The protocol was immunoSEQ multiplex PCR, while the TCRdb copy is restricted to in-frame clones and leaves out a portion. The table lists about 110,000 clones, approximately 91% of them singletons, with roughly 2.1% in the top ten. The sample taken for sequencing was PBMCs. Receptors originate from a woman in her late teens or twenties in good health and CMV-seronegative.

CDR3 region: CSVAGLAGGNEQFF. Written as DNA, the CDR3 is TGCAGCGTTGCGGGACTAGCGGGAGGGAATGAGCAGTTCTTC. V and J are TRBV29-1 and TRBJ2-1; 16 bases are shared with TRBD2. The CDR3 is 14 residues long. With 4 bases clipped from V and 7 bases from J, the junction kept 1 base outside the gene matches. Looked up from germline, CDR1 is SQVTM and CDR2 is ANQGSEA.

This chain connects TRBV5-1 to TRBJ2-7; 10 bases agree with TRBD1. In germline, CDR1 is SGHRS, CDR2 YFSETQ. The junction had 5 bases not matched to a gene; V was cut back by 2 bases and J by 3 bases. The CDR3 totals 15 residues. The CDR3 region is CASSFSDRGSYEQYF. The DNA for the CDR3 is TGCGCCAGCAGCTTCTCGGACAGGGGGAGCTACGAGCAGTACTTC.

The chain couples TRBV15 to TRBJ2-5; 10 positions agree with TRBD2. The CDR3 is 17 amino acids. J was trimmed by 2 bases and V by 1 base; bases with no gene match: 7. Germline lookup yields CDR1 LNHNV and CDR2 YYDKDF (reference sequence). The DNA for the CDR3 is TGTGCCACCAGCAGAGCTCAACTAGCGGGGATACAAGAGACCCAGTACTTC. Amino acids: CATSRAQLAGIQETQYF.

Only a few counts were recorded for this clone. This chain joins TRBV27 and TRBJ1-5; D gene unclear. CDR1 is MNHEY, CDR2 SMNVEV, per germline (reference sequence). The V end lost 2 bases, the J end lost 2 bases, and 13 bases lay between the germline ends. CDR3 length: 16 amino acids. The DNA for the CDR3 is TGTGCCAGCAGTTTAGTGGCCGGGGTAGGCAATCAGCCCCAGCATTTT. Its protein is CASSLVAGVGNQPQHF.

The genes are TRBV29-1 and TRBJ1-1; no clear D gene. Germline CDR1 and CDR2: SQVTM and ANQGSEA. Deletions cut 7 bases from V and 0 bases from J, with 18 bases between. The CDR3 runs to 15 residues. The CDR3 DNA reads as TGCAGCGGTCGTCTAGAGGTCGTGGTGAACACTGAAGCTTTCTTT. It is translated as CSGRLEVVVNTEAFF.

This clone occurred once. The CDR3 DNA sequence: TGCGCCAGCAGCTCCTTAGCGGGAGTCACCTACAATGAGCAGTTCTTC. Encoded protein: CASSSLAGVTYNEQFF. The chain carries TRBV5-1 and TRBJ2-1, with TRBD2 matching over 9 bases. The CDR3 extends over 16 amino acids. Germline trimming cut 3 bases from V and 2 bases from J; bases unmatched to any gene: 6. Germline CDR1 reads SGHRS; CDR2 reads YFSETQ. Full variable domain (remainder filled in from reference TRBV5-1 and TRBJ2-1): KAGVTQTPRYLIKTRGQQVTLSCSPISGHRSVSWYQQTPGQGLQFLFEYFSETQRNKGNFPGRFSGRQFSNSRSEMNVSTLELGDSALYLCASSSLAGVTYNEQFFGPGTRLTVL.

V gene TRBV27 combines with J gene TRBJ2-1, with D possibly being TRBD2 (6 bases). Germline V CDR1 and CDR2: MNHEY, SMNVEV (reference sequence). There are 15 residues in the CDR3. V shed 5 bases and J shed 4 bases, with 15 bases lying between them. CDR3 bases: TGTGCCAGCAGTCGGATGGGGGGAAGGTACAATGAGCAGTTCTTC. Amino acids: CASSRMGGRYNEQFF.

J is TRBJ1-2 and V is TRBV14, with D possibly TRBD1 on 6 matching bases. V was shortened by 1 base and J by 6 bases, with 9 bases between the two germline ends. Germline V gene data show CDR1 as SGHDN and CDR2 as FVKESK. This CDR3 comprises 13 residues. CDR3 residues: CASSQAGGDGYTF. Here the CDR3 DNA reads TGTGCCAGCAGCCAAGCGGGGGGCGATGGCTACACCTTC.

V usage is TRBV11-2 and J usage is TRBJ1-2; TRBD1 aligns across 7 bases. Germline values: CDR1 SGHAT, CDR2 FQNNGV. Trimming removed 3 bases from V and 6 bases from J; junction bases left unmatched: 10. This CDR3 comprises 15 residues. The CDR3 DNA follows: TGTGCCAGCAGCTTGGTACAGGGGTTTCAAGATGGCTACACCTTC. Protein: CASSLVQGFQDGYTF.

The chain carries TRBV30 and TRBJ2-7, with D possibly matching TRBD1 (6 bases). Trimming cost V 2 bases and J 4 bases, with 12 bases left between them. This CDR3 comprises 13 residues. Germline assignment: CDR1 GTSNPN and CDR2 SVGIG (reference sequence). The CDR3 DNA reads as TGTGCCTGGAGTACAGGGATATTGTACGAGCAGTACTTC. It encodes CAWSTGILYEQYF.

The CDR3 DNA follows: TGCAGCGTTGATCTAGGACGGACAGGGGCTGGCTACACCTTC. As protein: CSVDLGRTGAGYTF. The chain couples TRBV29-1 to TRBJ1-2, with 9 bases matching TRBD1. CDR1 and CDR2 (germline): SQVTM, ANQGSEA. V dropped 3 bases and J dropped 7; count of bases not matched to a gene: 9. This CDR3 is built from 14 residues. Complete variable domain (other parts from reference TRBV29-1 and TRBJ1-2): SAVISQKPSRDICQRGTSLTIQCQVDSQVTMMFWYRQQPGQSLTLIATANQGSEATYESGFVIDKFPISRPNLTFSTLTVSNMSPEDSSIYLCSVDLGRTGAGYTFGSGTRLTVV.

The gene calls are TRBV6-1 and TRBJ2-1; TRBD2 is a possible D gene (5 bases). The CDR3 is 11 residues long. Trimming left V 8 bases short and J 5 bases short, with 7 bases between. Germline CDR1 MNHNS, CDR2 SASEGT. The CDR3 is CASRENNEQFF. The CDR3 DNA reads TGTGCCAGCCGGGAAAACAATGAGCAGTTCTTC.

The rearrangement uses TRBV11-3 and TRBJ2-3, with 7 bases fitting TRBD2. Unmatched junction bases numbered 10, after V lost 6 bases and J lost 4 bases. Per germline, CDR1 SGHNT and CDR2 YENEEA. CDR3 length: 15 amino acids. CDR3 nucleotides: TGTGCCAGCAGTTCCGCCGCTGGGGGGGCAGATACGCAGTATTTT. This sequence encodes CASSSAAGGADTQYF.

The V and J genes are TRBV7-9 and TRBJ1-5, with D possibly matching TRBD1 (5 bases). The CDR3 length is 13 residues. The V gene lost 5 bases and the J gene lost 4 bases, with 9 bases spanning the gap. From germline, CDR1 is SEHNR and CDR2 FQNEAQ (reference sequence). CDR3 nucleotide sequence: TGTGCCAGCAGCCCCGACAGAAATCAGCCCCAGCATTTT. Its translation: CASSPDRNQPQHF.

This clone was counted between two and nine times. The same CDR3 is also encoded by other DNA sequences in this sample. The chain links TRBV9 to TRBJ1-1; no reliable D call. There are 12 residues in the CDR3. V was clipped by 3 bases and J by 3 bases, with 6 bases between them. CDR1 SGDLS and CDR2 YYNGEE come from the germline V gene. The CDR3 region is CASSGGDTEAFF. CDR3 bases: TGTGCCAGCAGCGGTGGAGACACTGAAGCTTTCTTT.

The chain employs TRBV6-4 and TRBJ2-1; 7 bases align to TRBD2. V was clipped by 2 bases and J by 6 bases; unmatched bases: 7. There are 15 residues in the CDR3. From germline, CDR1 is MRHNA and CDR2 SNTAGT. CDR3 nucleotide sequence: TGTGCCAGCAGTGACGGGGCGGGAGCGGTCAATGAGCAGTTCTTC. Translating gives CASSDGAGAVNEQFF.

The rearrangement joins TRBV9 to TRBJ1-2, with D possibly TRBD1 on 6 matching bases. The germline V gene has CDR1 SGDLS and CDR2 YYNGEE. The V end lost 3 bases, the J end lost 1 base, and 10 bases lay between the germline ends. This CDR3 region has 14 residues. The CDR3 is CASSAGHRNYGYTF. DNA of the CDR3: TGTGCCAGCAGCGCGGGACATCGTAACTATGGCTACACCTTC.

The chain recombines TRBV12-2 with TRBJ2-5; the tabulated D call, TRBD2, remains unverified against the DNA. TRBV12-2 represents a pseudogene. The CDR3 has 19 amino acids. The CDR3 spells CASRLAHLGGRGGQETQYF. The DNA for the CDR3 is TGTGCAAGTCGCTTAGCGCATCTGGGAGGGCGGGGTGGCCAAGAGACCCAGTACTTC.

J is TRBJ2-4 and V is TRBV7-2, with D unresolved. CDR3 length: 15 residues. Germline V gene sequence: CDR1 SGHTA, CDR2 FQGNSA. Trimming pared 3 bases from V and 4 bases from J, leaving 13 bases between. Here the CDR3 reads CASSFAMHSKNIQYF. Here the CDR3 DNA reads TGTGCCAGCAGCTTCGCGATGCACAGTAAAAACATTCAGTACTTC.

This clone was observed a few times. J is TRBJ2-7 and V is TRBV5-5; 7 positions agree with TRBD1. This CDR3 is 15 amino acids long. The V gene end was trimmed by 2 bases and the J gene end by 5 bases; junction bases not matched to a gene: 10. Germline-derived CDR1 and CDR2 are SGHKS and YYEKEE (reference sequence). The CDR3 protein is CASSLGTAPWNEQYF. In nucleotides, the CDR3 is TGTGCCAGCAGCTTAGGGACAGCTCCCTGGAACGAGCAGTACTTC.

The chain is built from TRBV6-5 and TRBJ2-3; 7 bases align to TRBD2. Germline V lookup: CDR1 MNHEY, CDR2 SVGAGI. CDR3 length: 15 residues. J was trimmed by 3 bases and V by 2 bases; bases with no gene match: 5. DNA for the CDR3: TGTGCCAGCAGTTACACCCGGACTAGTACAGATACGCAGTATTTT. It is translated as CASSYTRTSTDTQYF.

The chain joins TRBV7-3 to TRBJ2-2; TRBD1 matches 7 bases. CDR3 size: 14 residues. With 4 bases clipped from V and 10 bases from J, the junction kept 9 bases outside the gene matches. From germline, CDR1 is SGHTA and CDR2 FQGTGA. The CDR3 is CASSSSTTGTELFF. In DNA, the CDR3 is TGTGCCAGCAGCTCATCCACGACAGGGACGGAGCTGTTTTTT.

This clone was detected only a few times. This chain joins TRBV28 and TRBJ2-7; 8 nucleotides agree with TRBD1. The junction had 13 bases not matched to a gene; V was cut back by 6 bases and J by 12 bases. CDR1 MDHEN and CDR2 SYDVKM come from the germline V gene. The CDR3 sequence is 13 residues long. In DNA, the CDR3 is TGTGCCAGCAGCCATGGACAGGGTCGAATGTCGTACTTC. It encodes CASSHGQGRMSYF.

Only one count was recorded for this clone. The genes are TRBV28 and TRBJ2-3; a weak D match, TRBD1 (7 bases). Germline CDR1 reads MDHEN; CDR2 reads SYDVKM. Trimming removed 7 bases at V and 3 bases at J, with 14 bases between. This CDR3 comprises 14 residues. For the CDR3, the DNA is TGTGCCAGCAAGTGGAGGGGGCGAACAGATACGCAGTATTTT. It encodes CASKWRGRTDTQYF.

The chain employs TRBV4-1 and TRBJ2-6, with 13 bases that match TRBD2. The length of the CDR3 is 22 residues. V dropped 4 bases and J dropped 0; count of bases not matched to a gene: 15. Germline loops: CDR1 MGHRA, CDR2 YSYEKL. Here the CDR3 reads CASSLGTSGMGPLASGANVLTF. CDR3 in DNA: TGCGCCAGCAGCCTGGGGACTAGCGGGATGGGACCTCTGGCCTCTGGGGCCAACGTCCTGACTTTC.